Given below is one TCR beta chain in context. Its antigen is as yet unknown. CDR1 and CDR2 from the germline V gene are SNHLY and FYNNEI. This CDR3 contains 17 residues. J was trimmed by 3 bases and V by 4 bases; bases with no gene match: 11. Profiling relied on immunoSEQ multiplex PCR, and the TCRdb table lists in-frame clones only, not all of them. The sample shows 60,000 to 70,000 clones, roughly 57% of them seen only once. This record comes from a study of cytotoxic CD8 clonotypes in ibrutinib-treated CLL. About the study: There were roughly twelve relapsed/refractory patients and approximately 16 treatment-naive patients, and approximately 17 were IGHV unmutated. Study findings and constraints: Clonality correlated strongly with circulating CD8+ T cells and exceeded age-matched healthy donors at baseline.

The genes are TRBV2 and TRBJ1-5; 8 bases fit TRBD1. The sequence came from a human donor with chronic lymphocytic leukemia. The sample was PBMCs, taken after 12 months of ibrutinib treatment. The CDR3 bases are TGTGCCAGCAGTGGGGGGCAGGGGGCAGCCTCCAATCAGCCCCAGCATTTT. Translated: CASSGGQGAASNQPQHF.